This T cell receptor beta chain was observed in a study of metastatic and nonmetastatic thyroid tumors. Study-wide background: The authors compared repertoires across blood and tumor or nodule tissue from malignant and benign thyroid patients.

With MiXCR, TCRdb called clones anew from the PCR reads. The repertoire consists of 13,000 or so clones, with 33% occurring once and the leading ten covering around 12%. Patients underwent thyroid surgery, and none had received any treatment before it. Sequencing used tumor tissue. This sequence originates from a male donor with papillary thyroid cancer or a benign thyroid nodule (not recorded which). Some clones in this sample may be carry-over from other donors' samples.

The chain's CDR3 is CASTKSGVERTLYEQYF. In DNA, the CDR3 is TGTGCCAGCACCAAAAGTGGAGTAGAGCGGACTCTTTACGAGCAGTACTTC. The V and J genes are TRBV2 and TRBJ2-7; perhaps TRBD2 as D (5 bases). Trimming left V 7 bases short and J 4 bases short, with 26 bases between. The CDR3 extends over 17 amino acids. Germline V gene sequence: CDR1 SNHLY, CDR2 FYNNEI. Combining the CDR3 with reference TRBV2 and TRBJ2-7 gives the whole variable domain EPEVTQTPSHQVTQMGQEVILRCVPISNHLYFYWYRQILGQKVEFLVSFYNNEISEKSEIFDDQFSVERPDGSNFTLKIRSTKLEDSAMYFCASTKSGVERTLYEQYFGPGTRLTVT.